A single sample is the source of the 17 T cell receptor beta chains below, sequenced in a study of blood T cells in healthy people across ages. Combining a sample-barcoded 5' primer with a J-beta primer mix, a second PCR ran for roughly 6 to 12 cycles. TCRdb reanalysed the 5' RACE reads using MiXCR and keeps one entry per CDR3 protein. The table has about 1.5 million distinct CDR3 sequences, approximately 42% seen once; the top ten hold approximately 4%. The material sequenced was blood. All receptors come from a woman in her late teens or twenties in good health.

This clonotype was seen a few times. J is TRBJ2-3 and V is TRBV6-5; 11 nucleotides align to TRBD2. Germline trimming cut 0 bases from V and 4 bases from J; bases unmatched to any gene: 0. The CDR3 is made up of 15 amino acids. CDR1 MNHEY and CDR2 SVGAGI come from the germline V gene. CDR3 residues: CASSYSLAGADTQYF. DNA of the CDR3: TGTGCCAGCAGTTACTCACTAGCGGGGGCAGATACGCAGTATTTT.

This clonotype appeared a few times. The chain carries TRBV6-5 and TRBJ1-1; D is ambiguous. The ends were cut back, 2 bases at V and 0 bases at J, with 16 bases in the middle. In germline, CDR1 is MNHEY, CDR2 SVGAGI. There are 17 residues in the CDR3. This chain's CDR3 is CASSYGTGVAMNTEAFF. DNA for the CDR3: TGTGCCAGCAGTTACGGAACCGGGGTTGCCATGAACACTGAAGCTTTCTTT.

This clonotype was recorded at least ten times. V usage is TRBV4-1 and J usage is TRBJ1-1; D is uncertain. The ends were cut back, 1 base at V and 8 bases at J, with 5 bases in the middle. The CDR3 loop spans 11 amino acids. CDR1 is MGHRA, CDR2 YSYEKL, per germline. The CDR3 here is CASSQGPEAFF. Here the CDR3 DNA reads TGCGCCAGCAGCCAAGGACCGGAAGCTTTCTTT.

DNA of the CDR3: TGTGCCAGCAGCTCCGATTTCCGCGGGGGGGGCACAGATACGCAGTATTTT. Amino acid sequence: CASSSDFRGGGTDTQYF. This rearrangement joins TRBV11-2 to TRBJ2-3; 9 bases fit TRBD2. The CDR3 consists of 17 residues. V shed 4 bases, J shed 1 base, and the junction held 9 bases outside the gene matches. Germline assignment: CDR1 SGHAT and CDR2 FQNNGV.

Details on this clonotype: The junction departs from the called germline gene at one end, perhaps through a read error. The rearrangement joins TRBV27 to TRBJ2-3, with a tentative D call TRBD2 (5 bases). The V gene's germline CDR1 is MNHEY and CDR2 SMNVEV (reference sequence). The CDR3 length is 16 residues. CDR3 coding DNA: TGTGCCAACAGTTTACTTTTAGCGACTAGCACAGATACGCAGTATTTT. Protein product: CANSLLLATSTDTQYF.

There are a few counts of this clonotype. One junction end does not reproduce the germline sequence, and a read error may be involved. V and J are TRBV5-6 and TRBJ2-1; the match to TRBD2 covers 8 bases. The V gene's germline CDR1 is SGHDT and CDR2 YYEEEE. The CDR3 is 13 residues long. For the CDR3, the DNA is TGTGCCAGCAGCCCCCCCCAACTAGCGGAGCCGTTCTTC. This gives the protein CASSPPQLAEPFF.

This clonotype was observed a handful of times. The J gene is TRBJ2-1, the V gene TRBV11-2, with TRBD1 identical over 7 bases. The germline CDR1 and CDR2 sequences are SGHAT and FQNNGV. The CDR3 runs 16 residues. Trimming took 3 bases from V and 4 from J; bases not matched to a gene: 9. DNA of the CDR3: TGTGCCAGCAGCTTTAACAGGGGTACTTCGTACAATGAGCAGTTCTTC. This gives the protein CASSFNRGTSYNEQFF.

This clonotype has only one observation. This sequence joins TRBV5-1 and TRBJ2-7, with a possible D match to TRBD2 (5 bases). The assigned J gene may be wrong: the sequence end matches TRBJ2-5 better. CDR3 length: 13 residues. CDR1 and CDR2 from the germline V gene are SGHRS and YFSETQ. This chain's CDR3 is CASSWKAEGTQYF. The DNA for the CDR3 is TGCGCCAGCAGCTGGAAAGCCGAGGGGACCCAGTACTTC.

This clonotype was recorded many times. The chain uses TRBV6-1 and TRBJ2-1; D is perhaps TRBD1 (7 bases). The germline V gene has CDR1 MNHNS and CDR2 SASEGT. The CDR3 runs 17 residues. With 3 bases removed from V and 7 bases from J, the gap between germline ends came to 22 bases. The CDR3 is CASSDLGVRPGGNEQFF. CDR3 coding DNA: TGTGCCAGCAGTGACTTGGGAGTGCGGCCAGGGGGGAATGAGCAGTTCTTC.

This sequence joins TRBV29-1 and TRBJ2-7, with TRBD1 matching 10 bases. With 7 bases clipped from V and 2 bases from J, the junction kept 5 bases outside the gene matches. Germline-derived CDR1 and CDR2 are SQVTM and ANQGSEA. The CDR3 covers 13 residues. The CDR3 DNA reads as TGCAGCGCTAGGACAGGGGGGCCCTACGAGCAGTACTTC. This codes for CSARTGGPYEQYF.

V usage is TRBV7-9 and J usage is TRBJ2-3; TRBD2 is a possible D gene (5 bases). The germline gives CDR1 SEHNR, CDR2 FQNEAQ (reference sequence). With 2 bases removed from V and 0 bases from J, the gap between germline ends came to 12 bases. The CDR3 is 16 residues long. CDR3 sequence: CASSLRARTSTDTQYF. The CDR3 DNA is TGTGCCAGCAGCTTAAGGGCACGGACTAGCACAGATACGCAGTATTTT.

This clonotype was observed a few times. V is TRBV27 and J is TRBJ1-4, with D possibly TRBD1 on 5 matching bases. This CDR3 spans 14 amino acids. Germline values: CDR1 MNHEY, CDR2 SMNVEV (reference sequence). Trimming took off 1 base at V and 7 bases at J, with 10 bases between the two ends. CDR3 in DNA: TGTGCCAGCAGTTTATACGCGGGGGGTGAAAAACTGTTTTTT. It specifies CASSLYAGGEKLFF.

This clonotype was seen a few times. J is TRBJ2-3 and V is TRBV7-2; maybe TRBD1 (6 bases). CDR1 is SGHTA and CDR2 is FQGNSA in the germline V gene. The CDR3 loop spans 15 amino acids. V was trimmed by 5 bases and J by 0 bases, leaving 12 bases between them. Written as DNA, the CDR3 is TGTGCCAGCAGCGCGGACAGAGTAAGCACAGATACGCAGTATTTT. Protein product: CASSADRVSTDTQYF. The entire variable domain, with the rest obtained from reference TRBV7-2 and TRBJ2-3, is as follows: GAGVSQSPSNKVTEKGKDVELRCDPISGHTALYWYRQSLGQGLEFLIYFQGNSAPDKSGLPSDRFSAERTGGSVSTLTIQRTQQEDSAVYLCASSADRVSTDTQYFGPGTRLTVL.

This clonotype was detected only a few times. This chain uses TRBV18 with TRBJ2-5; D may be TRBD2 (5 bases). The assigned J gene may be wrong: the sequence end matches TRBJ2-7 better. Looked up from germline, CDR1 is KGHSH and CDR2 is LQKENI. This CDR3 region has 14 residues. The CDR3 sequence: CASSQGAVTYEQYF. The CDR3 DNA reads as TGTGCCAGCTCGCAAGGAGCGGTCACCTACGAGCAGTACTTC.

The chain uses TRBV6-2 or TRBV6-3 and TRBJ2-3; possible D gene TRBD2, 8 bases. CDR1 is MNHEY and CDR2 is SVGEGT in the germline V gene. The CDR3 is 20 residues long. Trimming left V 6 bases short and J 3 bases short, with 31 bases between. The CDR3 DNA follows: TGTGCCAGCAGACCTGCGACAGGGCGGACGAGCGGGGGCCTTACAGATACGCAGTATTTT. Its translation: CASRPATGRTSGGLTDTQYF.

This clonotype was detected a few times. The chain recombines TRBV6-1 with TRBJ1-6, with a tentative D call TRBD1 (5 bases). Germline V gene data show CDR1 as MNHNS and CDR2 as SASEGT. V shed 5 bases and J shed 4 bases, with 15 bases lying between them. This CDR3 region has 16 residues. CDR3 nucleotide sequence: TGTGCCAGCAGTTCTAGACAGACTCTATATAATTCACCCCTCCACTTT. This codes for CASSSRQTLYNSPLHF.

DNA of the CDR3: TGCGCCAGCAGCCAAGAGGGTGTAGCGGGAAATTGGCGGGGCGAGCAGTACTTC. This encodes CASSQEGVAGNWRGEQYF. J is TRBJ2-7 and V is TRBV4-3; 8 bases agree with TRBD2. Trimming at V came to 0 bases and at J to 6 bases, leaving 16 bases not matched to a gene. CDR3 length equals 18 residues. Germline loops: CDR1 LGHNA, CDR2 YSLEER.